This T cell receptor (beta chain) was documented in a study of T-cell reconstitution after alpha-beta-depleted transplantation in children (TCRdb year 2016). For context, the study as a whole: Using TCR repertoire profiling, the study followed T-cell immune reconstitution in a quantitative way in children after TCRalphabeta/CD19-depleted allogeneic hematopoietic cell transplantation.

Beyond this particular receptor, the publication reports: Apparently early alphabetaT-cell count recovery about two months after transplant reportedly relied on only several hundred rapidly expanded clones derived from non-depleted graft cells. Hyperexpanded clone frequencies declined over subsequent months; after one year, T-cell counts and TCRbeta diversity were mostly attributed to newly produced T cells. In some patients, high TCRbeta diversity at day 60 was attributed to recipient T cells and intrathymic progenitors that had survived conditioning.

This clonotype was detected only once. The specificity of this receptor is unknown. It has no much larger one-base neighbor in the sample; base qualities were not kept. A single read counts as weak evidence. V and J lose 4 bases and 4 bases, and a span of 8 bases separates them. The CDR3 spans 11 residues, from the cysteine through the phenylalanine. The read is trimmed to its CDR3 DNA, 33 bases read in frame from base 1. In the germline V gene (reference sequence), CDR1 corresponds to DFQATT and CDR2 to SNEGSKA. In the paper's terms, the treatment or condition label means: allogeneic hematopoietic cell transplantation with graft depleted of TCRalphabeta T cells and CD19 B cells. TCRalphabeta/CD19-depleted allogeneic hematopoietic cell grafts were given to the transplant recipients, all of whom were children. Library construction relied on PCR. TCRdb records Illumina HiSeq 2500 as the sequencer. To normalize quantification of the TCRbeta repertoire, the TCR libraries were built with molecular barcoding that relied on unique molecular identifiers. TCRdb's own reprocessing of the public reads used fastp at Q25 and MiXCR and kept productive beta chains. Rows are combined by CDR3 protein, so each entry shows the most common genes and DNA. The sample table shows a few hundred thousand distinct CDR3 sequences, and roughly 24% are seen once. The top ten constitute about 2.6% of the sample.

The chain is assembled from TRBV20-1 and TRBJ2-7, with no D gene named confidently. This receptor was obtained from a girl aged 2 to 10 with Fanconi anemia, due to receive a stem cell transplant. Sample: PBMCs, taken before TCRalphabeta/CD19-depleted stem cell transplant. The nucleotide sequence is given as TGCAGTGCTACCGACGGGTACGAGCAGTACTTC. Translated, this gives CSATDGYEQYF.